A single T cell receptor (beta chain) is shown here with its context. The antigen is unknown. The data stem from a study of cytomegalovirus exposure and HLA in healthy donors. Notes on the study in general: It was reported that the classifier diagnosed cytomegalovirus status with high specificity and sensitivity in both the original and validation cohorts. Testing in vitro showed a few CMV-associated chains specific for CMV antigens. The study designated 150 or so TCR beta chains cytomegalovirus-associated.

CDR3 length equals 14 residues. Germline CDR1 reads SGHRS; CDR2 reads YFSETQ. V was pared by 8 bases and J by 6 bases, with 20 bases between. 13 Jbeta primers and 60 Vbeta primers were used for the PCR. Only in-frame clones appear in the TCRdb table, and some are missing; sequencing was by immunoSEQ multiplex PCR. The repertoire holds 150,000 to 200,000 clones, with 77% as singletons. Donors had nominal health at sampling but likely had unrecorded immune exposures. The sequenced material came from PBMCs. The chain has TRBV5-1 and TRBJ1-2; D is perhaps TRBD1 (5 bases). The clonotype was recovered from a man aged 18 to 29 in good health and CMV-seronegative. The CDR3 bases are TGCGCCAGTAGAATCGATGACAGAATTAATGGCTACACCTTC. Translated: CASRIDDRINGYTF.